The sequence of this T cell receptor beta chain was determined in a study of blood T cell repertoires in COVID-19. Authors' methods: Estimation of nucleated cell counts relied on the amplification of reference gene primers. Generated by immunoSEQ multiplex PCR, the TCRdb table keeps only in-frame clones and is missing some. V and J calls and clone size are given by that table; D and trimming were obtained from the DNA. The table has more than 65,000 clones, approximately 89% seen once. The CDR3 consists of 16 residues. With V trimmed by 4 bases and J by 4 bases, 6 bases remained unmatched. Germline CDR1 and CDR2: SGHRS and YFSETQ.

This clonotype was obtained from a human donor in a cohort sampled during active COVID-19. V gene TRBV5-1 combines with J gene TRBJ1-6; 9 bases map to TRBD1. The material sequenced was peripheral blood. CDR3 sequence: CASSLQGARYNSPLHF. The CDR3 nucleotides read TGCGCCAGCAGCCTACAGGGGGCGCGATATAATTCACCCCTCCACTTT. Drawing the rest from reference TRBV5-1 and TRBJ1-6, the complete variable domain is KAGVTQTPRYLIKTRGQQVTLSCSPISGHRSVSWYQQTPGQGLQFLFEYFSETQRNKGNFPGRFSGRQFSNSRSEMNVSTLELGDSALYLCASSLQGARYNSPLHFGNGTRLTVT.